This TCR beta chain came from a study of blood T cell repertoires in COVID-19. Across the whole study: Sites in the United States, Italy and Spain provided acute and convalescent COVID-19 samples. PBMCs, B-cell-depleted T cells, or T cells provided the cDNA or gDNA that made up the material.

Original methodology: Reference gene primer amplification yielded estimated nucleated cell counts. Method: immunoSEQ multiplex PCR; TCRdb's copy keeps in-frame clones and lacks some. V, J and clone size were drawn from that table, and D and trimming were deduced from the DNA. The data hold 31,000 or so clones, with about 85% observed a single time. CDR3 length equals 14 residues. The germline CDR1 and CDR2 sequences are MNHEY and SVGAGI. V was clipped by 4 bases and J by 5 bases; unmatched bases: 6. The chain joins TRBV6-5 to TRBJ2-7; 9 bases line up with TRBD1. The clonotype originates from a human donor in a cohort sampled during active COVID-19. The sample was peripheral blood. CDR3 sequence: CASSLDRGKNEQYF. The CDR3 nucleotides are TGTGCCAGCAGTTTGGACAGGGGTAAAAACGAGCAGTACTTC.